The T cell receptor beta chain described here comes from a study of blood T cell repertoires in COVID-19. Study-wide context: Some COVID-19 samples were acute and others convalescent; all came from the United States, Italy and Spain. Sources were T cells, B-cell-depleted T cells, or PBMCs; the material itself was cDNA or gDNA.

Per the study methods: How many nucleated cells were present was estimated from reference gene primer amplification. TCRdb's table, derived via immunoSEQ multiplex PCR, lists solely in-frame clones and lacks some. V, J and clone size reflect that table, while D and trimming were determined from the DNA. The data show 150,000 to 200,000 clones, with about four fifths seen just once and more than 11% held by the top ten. In germline, CDR1 is ENHRY, CDR2 SYGVKD. The ends lost 8 bases at V and 6 bases at J; junction bases unmatched: 10. This CDR3 contains 14 residues. The sequence was collected from a woman over 75 with acute or convalescent COVID-19. The sequenced material came from peripheral blood. The V and J genes are TRBV10-3 and TRBJ2-7, with 10 nucleotides matching TRBD1. The DNA for the CDR3 is TGTGCCATCGCGGCAGGGACAGGGGAGTCCGAGCAGTACTTC. Translating it yields CAIAAGTGESEQYF.